This TCR beta chain stems from a study of blood T cell repertoires in COVID-19. Only in-frame clones appear in the TCRdb table, and some are missing; sequencing was by immunoSEQ multiplex PCR. Of about 30,000 clones listed, 84% were seen once; the top ten hold more than 10%. This clone was seen once. This TCR came from a human donor in a cohort sampled during active COVID-19. The source material was peripheral blood.

For the CDR3, the DNA is TGTGCCAGCGGAACGGGAATGAACACTGAAGCTTTCTTT. Encoded protein: CASGTGMNTEAFF. The rearrangement uses TRBV6-5 and TRBJ1-1; D not resolved. This CDR3 has 13 residues. The V and J ends lost 8 bases and 0 bases respectively, with 10 bases between them. CDR1 and CDR2 from the germline V gene are MNHEY and SVGAGI.